This T cell receptor beta chain was recorded in a study of T cell responses to AZD1222 COVID-19 vaccine. Per the germline V gene, CDR1 is SEHNR and CDR2 is FQNEAQ (reference sequence). Trimming removed 4 bases from V and 0 bases from J; junction bases left unmatched: 3. This CDR3 comprises 15 residues. This table comes from immunoSEQ multiplex PCR, and its TCRdb copy is limited to in-frame clones, with some not included. The data show roughly 140,000 clones, 85% to 90% seen once. V is TRBV7-9 and J is TRBJ1-2; TRBD1 matches 9 bases. This TCR came from an adult who received the AZD1222 COVID-19 vaccine. The sequences come from peripheral blood, collected 28 days after the second AZD1222 dose. For the CDR3, the DNA is TGTGCCAGCAGCTCGGGGACAGGGACTAACTATGGCTACACCTTC. Translation gives CASSSGTGTNYGYTF.